In its sample, the clone carrying this TCR beta chain was seen a few times. CDR3 length: 16 amino acids. Germline-derived CDR1 and CDR2 are MDHEN and SYDVKM. Losses at the gene ends were 3 bases for V and 4 bases for J; bases not matched to a gene: 3. These data belong to a study of blood T cell repertoires in COVID-19. Study information: PBMCs, B-cell-depleted T cells, or T cells provided the cDNA or gDNA that made up the material.

The assay was immunoSEQ multiplex PCR, and TCRdb's table has in-frame clones only and misses some. Among approximately 100,000 clones listed, about 90% were seen once. The chain joins TRBV28 to TRBJ2-2; 12 bases agree with TRBD2. This clonotype was sampled from a middle-aged man with acute or convalescent COVID-19. Source material: peripheral blood. For the CDR3, the DNA is TGTGCCAGCAGTTTTCTAGCGGGAGGGGTCACCGGGGAGCTGTTTTTT. This gives the protein CASSFLAGGVTGELFF.